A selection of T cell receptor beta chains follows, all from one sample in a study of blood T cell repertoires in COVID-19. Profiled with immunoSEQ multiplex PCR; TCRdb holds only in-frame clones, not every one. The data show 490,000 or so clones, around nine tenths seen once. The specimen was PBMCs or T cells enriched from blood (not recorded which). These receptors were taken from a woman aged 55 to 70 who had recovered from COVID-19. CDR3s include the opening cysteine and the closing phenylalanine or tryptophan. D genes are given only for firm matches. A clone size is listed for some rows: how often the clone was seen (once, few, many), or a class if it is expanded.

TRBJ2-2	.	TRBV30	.	CAWNLSPTGELFF	TGTGCCTGGAATTTATCCCCCACCGGGGAGCTGTTTTTT
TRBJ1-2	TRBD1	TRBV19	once	CASSLTGALSSSYGYTF	TGTGCCAGTAGCCTCACAGGGGCCTTATCCTCCTCCTATGGCTACACCTTC
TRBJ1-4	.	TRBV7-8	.	CASSLVGQGGDEKLFF	TGTGCCAGCAGCTTAGTTGGTCAGGGTGGGGATGAAAAACTGTTTTTT
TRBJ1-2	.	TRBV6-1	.	CATRGRLSNYGYTF	TGTGCCACCCGCGGGAGGCTCTCTAACTATGGCTACACCTTC
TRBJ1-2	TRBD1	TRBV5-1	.	CASSLSYRFGQGGNYGYTF	TGCGCCAGCAGCTTGTCGTACCGGTTCGGCCAGGGGGGTAACTATGGCTACACCTTC
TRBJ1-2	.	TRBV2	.	CASSPYVQGHYGYTF	TGTGCCAGCAGTCCTTACGTGCAGGGCCACTATGGCTACACCTTC
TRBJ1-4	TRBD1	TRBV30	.	CAWSDRGLNEKLFF	TGTGCCTGGAGTGATAGGGGGCTTAATGAAAAACTGTTTTTT
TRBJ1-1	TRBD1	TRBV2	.	CASRGRDRTNTEAFF	TGTGCCAGCAGGGGGCGGGACAGGACGAACACTGAAGCTTTCTTT
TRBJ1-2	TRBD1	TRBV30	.	CAWSPGTGVGGYTF	TGTGCCTGGAGTCCCGGGACAGGGGTCGGTGGCTACACCTTC
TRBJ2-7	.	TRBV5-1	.	CASSWRQGGLEQYF	TGCGCCAGCAGCTGGCGACAGGGAGGTCTCGAGCAGTACTTC